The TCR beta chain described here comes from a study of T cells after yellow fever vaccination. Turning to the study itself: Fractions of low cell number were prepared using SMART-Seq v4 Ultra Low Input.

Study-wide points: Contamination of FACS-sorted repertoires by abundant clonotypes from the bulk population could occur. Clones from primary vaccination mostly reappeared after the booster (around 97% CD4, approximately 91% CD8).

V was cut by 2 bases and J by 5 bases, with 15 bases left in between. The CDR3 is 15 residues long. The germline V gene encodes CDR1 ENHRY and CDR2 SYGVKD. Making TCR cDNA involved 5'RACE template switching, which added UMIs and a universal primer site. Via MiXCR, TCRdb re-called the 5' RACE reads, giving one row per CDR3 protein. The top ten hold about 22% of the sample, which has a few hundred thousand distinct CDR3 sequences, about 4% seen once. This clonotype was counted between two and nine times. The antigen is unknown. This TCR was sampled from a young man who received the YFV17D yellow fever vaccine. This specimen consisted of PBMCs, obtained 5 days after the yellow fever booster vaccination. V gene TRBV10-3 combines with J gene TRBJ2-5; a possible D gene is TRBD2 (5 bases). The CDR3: CAISEGTAVWETQYF. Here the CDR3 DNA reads TGTGCCATCAGTGAGGGAACAGCGGTTTGGGAGACCCAGTACTTC.